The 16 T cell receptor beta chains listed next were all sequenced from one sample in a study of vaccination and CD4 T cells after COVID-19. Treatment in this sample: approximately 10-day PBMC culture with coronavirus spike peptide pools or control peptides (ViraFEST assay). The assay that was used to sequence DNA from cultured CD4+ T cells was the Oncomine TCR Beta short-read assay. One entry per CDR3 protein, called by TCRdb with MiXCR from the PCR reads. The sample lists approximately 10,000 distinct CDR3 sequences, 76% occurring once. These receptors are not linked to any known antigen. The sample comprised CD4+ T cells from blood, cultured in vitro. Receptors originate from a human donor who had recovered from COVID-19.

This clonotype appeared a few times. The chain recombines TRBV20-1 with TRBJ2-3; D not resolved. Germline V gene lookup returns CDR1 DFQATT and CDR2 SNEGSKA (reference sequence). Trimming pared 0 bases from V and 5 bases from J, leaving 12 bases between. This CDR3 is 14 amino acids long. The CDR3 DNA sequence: TGCAGTGCTAGAGAAGGGCACGCCAAAGATACGCAGTATTTT. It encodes CSAREGHAKDTQYF.

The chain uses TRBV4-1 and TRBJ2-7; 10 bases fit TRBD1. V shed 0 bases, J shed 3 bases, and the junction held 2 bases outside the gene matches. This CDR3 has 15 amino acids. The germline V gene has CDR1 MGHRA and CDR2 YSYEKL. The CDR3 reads CASSQDGTGVYEQYF. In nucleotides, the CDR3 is TGCGCCAGCAGCCAAGACGGGACAGGGGTCTACGAGCAGTACTTC.

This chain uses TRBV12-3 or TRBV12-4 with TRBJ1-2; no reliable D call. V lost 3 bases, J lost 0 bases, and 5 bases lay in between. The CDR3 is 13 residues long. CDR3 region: CASSLWPNYGYTF. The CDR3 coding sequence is TGTGCCAGCAGTTTGTGGCCTAACTATGGCTACACCTTC.

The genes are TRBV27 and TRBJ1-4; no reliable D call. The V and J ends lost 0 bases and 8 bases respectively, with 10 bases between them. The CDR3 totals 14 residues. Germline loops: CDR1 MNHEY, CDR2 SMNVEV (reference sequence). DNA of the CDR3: TGTGCCAGCAGTTTATCTCCCCCTGGGGAAAAACTGTTTTTT. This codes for CASSLSPPGEKLFF.

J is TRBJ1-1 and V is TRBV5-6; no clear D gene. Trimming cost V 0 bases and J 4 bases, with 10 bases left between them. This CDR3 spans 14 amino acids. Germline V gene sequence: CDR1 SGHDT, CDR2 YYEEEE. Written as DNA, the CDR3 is TGTGCCAGCAGCTTGGGGGGTCCAGGCACTGAAGCTTTCTTT. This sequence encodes CASSLGGPGTEAFF.

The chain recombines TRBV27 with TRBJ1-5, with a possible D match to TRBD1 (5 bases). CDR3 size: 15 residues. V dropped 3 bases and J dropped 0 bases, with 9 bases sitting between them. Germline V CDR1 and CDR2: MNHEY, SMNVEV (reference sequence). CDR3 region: CASSLEGPSNQPQHF. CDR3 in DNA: TGTGCCAGCAGTTTGGAGGGACCTAGCAATCAGCCCCAGCATTTT.

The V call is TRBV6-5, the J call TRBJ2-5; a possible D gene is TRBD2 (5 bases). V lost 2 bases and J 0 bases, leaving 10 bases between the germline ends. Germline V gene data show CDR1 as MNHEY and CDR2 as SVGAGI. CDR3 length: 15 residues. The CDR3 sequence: CASSYGGLYQETQYF. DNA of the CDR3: TGTGCCAGCAGTTACGGCGGGTTGTACCAAGAGACCCAGTACTTC.

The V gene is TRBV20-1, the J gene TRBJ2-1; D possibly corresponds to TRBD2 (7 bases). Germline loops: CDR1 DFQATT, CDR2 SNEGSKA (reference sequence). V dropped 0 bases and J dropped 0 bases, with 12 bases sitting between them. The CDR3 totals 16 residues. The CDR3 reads CSARDGGAFSYNEQFF. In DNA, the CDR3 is TGCAGTGCTAGAGATGGGGGGGCTTTCTCCTACAATGAGCAGTTCTTC.

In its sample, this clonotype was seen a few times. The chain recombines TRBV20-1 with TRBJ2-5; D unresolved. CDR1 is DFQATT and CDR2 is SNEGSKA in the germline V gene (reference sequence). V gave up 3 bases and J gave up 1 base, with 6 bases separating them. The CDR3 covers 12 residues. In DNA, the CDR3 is TGCAGTGCTAGTACCCCCCAAGAGACCCAGTACTTC. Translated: CSASTPQETQYF.

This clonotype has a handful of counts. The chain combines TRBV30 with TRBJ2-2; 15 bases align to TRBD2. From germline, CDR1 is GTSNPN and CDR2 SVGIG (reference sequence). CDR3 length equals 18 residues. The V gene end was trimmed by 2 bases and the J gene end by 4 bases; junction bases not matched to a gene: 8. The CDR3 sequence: CAWSPGLAGGVGTGELFF. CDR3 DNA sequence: TGTGCCTGGAGTCCCGGACTAGCGGGAGGGGTCGGCACCGGGGAGCTGTTTTTT.

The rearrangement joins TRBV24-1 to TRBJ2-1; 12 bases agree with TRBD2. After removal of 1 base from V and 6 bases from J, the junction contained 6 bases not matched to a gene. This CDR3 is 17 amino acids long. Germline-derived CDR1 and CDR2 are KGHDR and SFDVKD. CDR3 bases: TGTGCCACCAGTGATTTCCGGTCTAGCGGGAGGGCCAATGAGCAGTTCTTC. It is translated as CATSDFRSSGRANEQFF.

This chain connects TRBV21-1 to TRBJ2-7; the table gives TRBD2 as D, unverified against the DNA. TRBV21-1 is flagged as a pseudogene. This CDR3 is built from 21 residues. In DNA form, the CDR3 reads TGTGCCAGCAGTGAAACTAAAACGGGGACTAGCGGGAGGAGCGGGTCCTACGAGCAGTACTTC. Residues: CASSETKTGTSGRSGSYEQYF.

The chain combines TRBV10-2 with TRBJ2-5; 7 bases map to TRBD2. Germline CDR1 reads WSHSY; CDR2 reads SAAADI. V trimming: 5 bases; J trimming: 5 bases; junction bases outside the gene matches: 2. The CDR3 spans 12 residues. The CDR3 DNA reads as TGCGCCAGCAGTAGCGGGACGGAGACCCAGTACTTC. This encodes CASSSGTETQYF.

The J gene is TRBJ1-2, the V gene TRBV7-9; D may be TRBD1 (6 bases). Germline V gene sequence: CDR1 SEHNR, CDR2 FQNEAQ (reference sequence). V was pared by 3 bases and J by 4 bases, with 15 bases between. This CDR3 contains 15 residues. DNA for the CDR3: TGTGCCAGCAGCTTGGAGAACAGGGAAGCCTATGGCTACACCTTC. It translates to CASSLENREAYGYTF. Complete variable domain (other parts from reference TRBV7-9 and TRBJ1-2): DTGVSQNPRHKITKRGQNVTFRCDPISEHNRLYWYRQTLGQGPEFLTYFQNEAQLEKSRLLSDRFSAERPKGSFSTLEIQRTEQGDSAMYLCASSLENREAYGYTFGSGTRLTVV.

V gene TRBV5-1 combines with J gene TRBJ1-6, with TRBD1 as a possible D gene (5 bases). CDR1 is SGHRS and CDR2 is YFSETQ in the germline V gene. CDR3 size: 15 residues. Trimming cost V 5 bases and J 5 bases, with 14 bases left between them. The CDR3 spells CASRMRPRDNSPLHF. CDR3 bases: TGCGCCAGCAGAATGAGGCCCAGGGATAATTCACCCCTCCACTTT.

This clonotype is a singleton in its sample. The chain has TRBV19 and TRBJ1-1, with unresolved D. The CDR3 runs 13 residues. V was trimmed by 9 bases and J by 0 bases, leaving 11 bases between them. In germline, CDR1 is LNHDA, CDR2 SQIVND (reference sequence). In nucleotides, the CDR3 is TGTGCCAGAAGGGAAGATATGAACACTGAAGCTTTCTTT. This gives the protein CARREDMNTEAFF.